The rows below give T cell receptor beta chains drawn from one sample of a study of T-cell memory formation after mild COVID-19. TCRdb independently ran MiXCR on the 5' RACE reads; one entry per CDR3 protein. This table has roughly 400,000 distinct CDR3 sequences, approximately 16% appearing once. Sequences were obtained from PBMCs or a T cell subset sorted from them (not recorded which). The source of these receptors is a young man who had mild COVID-19 (a few samples of this study predate the infection). Cell type and time point are not known. The conserved cysteine and the conserved F or W are not part of the CDR3 here.

>TRBJ1-5|TRBV5-7|8
ASSRVVPA
>TRBJ2-1|TRBV11-3|9
ASRGENEQF
>TRBJ2-1|TRBV20-1|15
SARLPPASGHYNEQF
>TRBJ1-3|TRBV28|12
ASSLSVTGNTIY
>TRBJ2-1|TRBV7-2|13
ASSLMDPLYNEQF
>TRBJ1-3|TRBV7-9|12
ASSFTGAGNTIY
>TRBJ2-3|TRBV24-1|10
ATSDWADTQY
>TRBJ2-1|TRBV7-3|11
ASSPSDYNEQF
>TRBJ2-5|TRBV5-1|13
ASSSWRGGEETQY
>TRBJ2-7|TRBV6-5|12
ASSYGTGGNEQY
>TRBJ1-2|TRBV5-1|13
ASSLVVTGLYGYT
>TRBJ2-5|TRBV7-6|12
ASSWAGDQETQY
>TRBJ1-1|TRBV12-3/TRBV12-4|12
ASRASQANTEAF
>TRBJ2-1|TRBV19|10
ASRSGQAFLS